The present entry profiles one TCR beta chain with its context. This clone was observed a few times. Its recognized antigen is unknown. Read data end 3 residues before the CDR3 end; the end is taken from the germline J gene. For sequencing input, CVID and control samples contributed equivalent amounts of genomic DNA. For every sample, a 60 bp segment covering the rearranged TCRbeta CDR3 region was amplified and then sequenced. TCRbeta amplification used the immunoSEQ assay, a bias-corrected multiplex PCR with high-throughput sequencing. The authors' analysis ran thus. Every unique nucleotide sequence was considered a clone and was annotated with V, D and J genes, copy number and frequency. Sequences were labeled productive if in frame, and non-productive if out of frame or containing stop codons. Clonality was calculated from Shannon's entropy as previously described. The predicted amino acid sequences of productive clones were used to derive mean CDR3 Kyte-Doolittle hydropathy. Hierarchical clustering of scaled V gene usage was performed with the R hclust function using Manhattan distance and complete linkage. Sharing of clones by CDR3 amino acid sequence was evaluated by resampling 12 repertoires per group over 100 rounds. The repertoires were searched for approximately 70 published EBV-specific TCRbeta sequences and some 250 published CMV-specific TCRbeta sequences. Analysis left out two CVID samples that produced under 10,000 sequences, so 35 to 50 CVID repertoires remained. Sourced from immuneACCESS, this table was stored by TCRdb with only in-frame sequences that have V and J called. A share of the clones is absent; for the studies checked, an unresolved V gene accounts for under half, and the remainder has no known explanation. That table is the source of V, J and clone size, and D and trimming were worked out from the DNA. This sample has about 20,000 clones, none of them a singleton. The top ten constitute approximately 2.6% of the sample.

This sample is part of a study of T cell clonality in common variable immunodeficiency (dated by TCRdb to 2014 to 2015). The full study reports these points: Correlations between repertoire features and clinical complications were limited by patient heterogeneity within the CVID cohort. According to the authors, figuring out what caused the increased clonality in CVID would require sequencing the repertoires of T cell subpopulations. CVID TCRbeta sequences reportedly showed fewer deletions and N-nucleotide insertions and lacked highly modified clones with 13 or more V deletions. Fewer TCRbeta clones were shared among CVID subjects than among healthy controls (p < 0.0001). Even though DNA input was equal, the average per sample came to some 90,000 unique sequences for controls compared with 25,000 to 35,000 for CVID samples. TCRbeta clonality was higher in CVID subjects than in healthy controls (t-test p = 0.018), and the increase was most characteristic of about a third of subjects.

CDR1 and CDR2 are drawn from the germline V gene (reference sequence): GTSNPN, SVGIG. A distance of 16 bases separates the germline ends of V and J, which lose 4 bases and 6 bases respectively. The CDR3 numbers 13 residues from cysteine through phenylalanine. Part of the CDR3 DNA is given, 30 bases translated from base 1. CVID was diagnosed by standard criteria: serum IgG, IgA and/or IgM reduced below normal range, plus specific antibody deficiency. There were over 40 subjects in the CVID group (29 male and some 15 female), ranging in age from roughly 9 to 64 years, with a mean age of roughly 40. Both CVID patients and healthy controls were predominantly of Caucasian heritage. At the time of study participation, every CVID subject had been on replacement immunoglobulin therapy for one year or longer. At blood collection, none of the CVID subjects was ill or on immunomodulatory or immunosuppressive medication. Heparinized peripheral whole blood samples of roughly 5 to 8.5 ml were obtained from each donor. Genomic DNA from adults with common variable immune deficiency (CVID) and from healthy adult controls was the source for sequencing TCRbeta CDR3 repertoires. Diluted blood was density-centrifuged over Hypaque 1077 or Ficoll-Paque to isolate peripheral blood mononuclear cells. Genomic DNA was obtained from unsorted mononuclear cells using either Qiagen column purification or a centrifugation-based method.

The specimen sequenced was peripheral blood mononuclear cells. This chain is built from TRBV30 and TRBJ2-7; a tentative D call is TRBD2 (6 bases match). The receptor's source is a human donor with common variable immunodeficiency. The DNA read from the CDR3 is TGTGCCTGGACCGACGGAGGGCGAGCCGAG. The encoded protein is CAWTDGGRAE. The entire CDR3 is CAWTDGGRAEQYF.